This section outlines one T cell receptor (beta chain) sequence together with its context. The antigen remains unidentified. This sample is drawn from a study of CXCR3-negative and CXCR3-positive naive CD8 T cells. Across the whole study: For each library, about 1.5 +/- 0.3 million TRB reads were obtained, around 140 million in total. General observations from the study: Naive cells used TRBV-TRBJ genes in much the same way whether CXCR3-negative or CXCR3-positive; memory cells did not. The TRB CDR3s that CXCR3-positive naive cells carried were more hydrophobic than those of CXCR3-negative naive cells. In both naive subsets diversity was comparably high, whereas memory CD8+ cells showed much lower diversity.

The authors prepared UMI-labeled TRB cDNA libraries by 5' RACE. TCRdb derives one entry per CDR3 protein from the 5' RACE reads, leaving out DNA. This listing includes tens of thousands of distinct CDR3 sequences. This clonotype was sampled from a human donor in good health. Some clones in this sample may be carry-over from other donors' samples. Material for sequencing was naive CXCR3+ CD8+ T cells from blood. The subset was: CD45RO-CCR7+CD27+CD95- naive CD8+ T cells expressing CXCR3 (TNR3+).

The CDR3 protein is CASSEGKYTGELFF. The genes are TRBV5-1 and TRBJ2-2; checking the TCRdb D call of TRBD2 is not possible without DNA. CDR3 length equals 14 residues. In germline, CDR1 is SGHRS, CDR2 YFSETQ.